This TCR beta chain was recovered during a study of response to subunit inactivated influenza vaccine. General study points: With each seasonal influenza vaccination, the authors suggested, few new T cells are recruited.

As concerns this clonotype: Its cognate antigen is unknown.

CDR1 is MNHEY, CDR2 SMNVEV, per germline (reference sequence). The CDR3 has 15 amino acids. Trimming removed 0 bases at V and 4 bases at J, with 7 bases between. TCRdb itself ran the RT-PCR reads through MiXCR, one entry per CDR3 protein. The table has 170,000 or so distinct CDR3 sequences, around 10% seen once. Source: CD8+ T cells sorted from PBMCs, taken roughly 24 months after vaccination. The chain is built from TRBV27 and TRBJ2-6; no firm D call. The origin of this receptor is a man aged 45 to 70 who received an inactivated influenza vaccine. CDR3 in amino acids: CASSLSSWGANVLTF. The CDR3 nucleotides are TGTGCCAGCAGTTTATCCTCCTGGGGGGCCAACGTCCTGACTTTC.